The rows below give T cell receptor beta chains drawn from one sample of a study of graft-versus-host responses after intestinal transplantation. The table came from immunoSEQ multiplex PCR; TCRdb's copy has only in-frame clones and leaves some out. The data show some 41,000 clones, about 90% seen once. The input for sequencing was PBMCs, taken about 330 days after intestinal transplant. These receptors were taken from a human patient who received an intestinal transplant, so some T cells may come from the graft donor. Both conserved end residues are part of each CDR3. Size tells how often a clone was seen (once, few, many) or the class of an expanded clone, and some rows leave it out.

V gene	clone size	J gene	CDR3 protein
TRBV5-6	once	TRBJ2-4	CASSFLAVAKNIQYF
TRBV7-9	.	TRBJ2-2	CASSSGTGDTGELFF
TRBV2	.	TRBJ1-1	CASSEAQDSLNTEAFF
TRBV5-1	.	TRBJ2-7	CASSFNHGTGTGEQYF
TRBV5-1	.	TRBJ2-5	CATKETQYF
TRBV2	.	TRBJ2-5	CASSRSGLAETQYF
TRBV6-4	.	TRBJ2-1	CASSVLAGSTYGEQFF
TRBV4-2	.	TRBJ2-1	CASSTWTSSYNEQFF
TRBV29-1	.	TRBJ2-1	CSVGAGGSEQFF
TRBV5-4	.	TRBJ1-2	CASSLATFGQRDRGIYGYTF
TRBV2	.	TRBJ2-5	CASKRSQETQYF
TRBV5-1	.	TRBJ1-6	CASSLETDPYNSPLHF
TRBV7-3	.	TRBJ2-7	CASILRGYRTGSYEQYF
TRBV2	once	TRBJ2-4	CASSEEGPGIQYF
TRBV7-9	.	TRBJ1-5	CASSLGRHQPQHF
TRBV11-2	.	TRBJ1-1	CASSFEVNTEAFF
TRBV9	.	TRBJ2-7	CASSSGQGAYGQYF
TRBV28	.	TRBJ1-2	CASSFGWADRGGYTF
TRBV6-5	once	TRBJ2-3	CASRLTSGRTDTQYF
TRBV7-9	once	TRBJ1-1	CASSAPRDLYTEAFF
TRBV18	.	TRBJ2-1	CASSPLGTGFVNEQFF
TRBV6-6	.	TRBJ1-1	CASSYSRRGAFF
TRBV11-2	once	TRBJ2-1	CASNPGGPREQFF
TRBV4-1	few	TRBJ2-2	CASSRRLAGVAGELFF
TRBV11-3	.	TRBJ2-2	CASSGGGDRTGELFF
TRBV6-1	.	TRBJ2-7	CASTLEGPEQYF
TRBV6-5	.	TRBJ1-5	CASSYTIGQPQHF
TRBV19	.	TRBJ1-1	CASSILEGVNTEAFF
TRBV27	.	TRBJ2-7	CASSLNGFSYEQYF
TRBV6-1	.	TRBJ2-7	CASSGNSYEQYF
TRBV6-5	.	TRBJ1-1	CASSFLGTEAFF
TRBV7-3	.	TRBJ1-1	CASSLMAGMNTEAFF
TRBV9	.	TRBJ2-1	CASSVGYEQFF
TRBV11-2	.	TRBJ1-1	CASSPSGRRTGEAFF
TRBV14	.	TRBJ2-3	CASSHTDTQYF
TRBV12-5	.	TRBJ2-1	CASGLGSGLAGNEQFF
TRBV9	.	TRBJ2-4	CASSAGSENIQYF
TRBV5-5	.	TRBJ1-6	CASSLGQGARGSSYNSPLHF
TRBV11-3	once	TRBJ2-7	CASSLGGQGTSYEQYF
TRBV28	.	TRBJ2-2	CASSSPVRERLAGGPVTGELFF
TRBV19	.	TRBJ2-7	CASSISASGSYEQYF
TRBV2	.	TRBJ1-2	CASALDREGGYTF
TRBV6-1	.	TRBJ2-2	CASSEEKLAGVVGELFF
TRBV5-1	.	TRBJ2-3	CASVARRGGTQYF
TRBV28	.	TRBJ1-4	CASSGQGSNEKLFF
TRBV6-1	once	TRBJ2-1	CASSEARAGEQFF